These T cell receptor beta chains were read from a single sample in a study of shared clonotypes between healthy human individuals. Libraries were prepared by immunoSEQ multiplex PCR; TCRdb keeps only in-frame clonotypes and omits some of them. The sample includes 2,500,000 or so clones, over 85% of them seen just once. Sequencing was carried out using naive CD4+ T cells from PBMCs. These receptors all stem from a man younger than 35 in good health. Some clones in this sample may be carry-over from other donors' samples. The CDR3 runs from the conserved cysteine through the conserved F or W. The D gene is left open where the match is weak. Where a row states a size, it is once, few, many or the class of an expanded clone; other rows omit it.

v_call	clone_size	d_call	cdr3_length	j_call	cdr3_nt	cdr3_aa
TRBV7-2	-	TRBD1	17	TRBJ2-6	TGTGCCAGCAGCTTAGGGACAGGGGATGCTGGGGCCAACGTCCTGACTTTC	CASSLGTGDAGANVLTF
TRBV5-1	-	-	14	TRBJ1-2	TGCGCCAGCAGCTCTCGACAGCCAAACTATGGCTACACCTTC	CASSSRQPNYGYTF
TRBV4-1	-	-	12	TRBJ2-5	TGCGCCAGCAGCCACAGCGAAGAGACCCAGTACTTC	CASSHSEETQYF
TRBV11-2	-	-	15	TRBJ2-1	TGTGCCAGCACTCTCGGGCAGGGCGCGTACAATGAGCAGTTCTTC	CASTLGQGAYNEQFF
TRBV5-1	once	-	13	TRBJ2-7	TGCGCCAGCAGCTTGGCCGGCGTGTACGAGCAGTACTTC	CASSLAGVYEQYF
TRBV14	-	TRBD2	16	TRBJ2-5	TGTGCCAGCAGCCCCCGGAAACAGGCTGGCGGGGGGACCCAGTACTTC	CASSPRKQAGGGTQYF
TRBV15	-	TRBD1	13	TRBJ1-6	TGTGCCACCGCTACTGACAGGGGTTCACCCCTCCACTTT	CATATDRGSPLHF
TRBV6-6	-	TRBD2	14	TRBJ2-3	TGTGCCAGCCACCGGGGACTAGCGGTAGATACGCAGTATTTT	CASHRGLAVDTQYF
TRBV6-4	-	-	12	TRBJ1-1	TGTGCCAGCAGCGCCGGGGGCACTGAAGCTTTCTTT	CASSAGGTEAFF
TRBV11-3	-	-	15	TRBJ2-7	TGTGCCAGCAGCCGAGGAGGGGGTCCCCAGGGGGAGCAGTACTTC	CASSRGGGPQGEQYF
TRBV6-5	-	-	12	TRBJ1-5	TGTGCCAGCAGTCAGACCGGCCAGCCCCAGCATTTT	CASSQTGQPQHF
TRBV18	-	TRBD1	19	TRBJ1-3	TGTGCCAGCTCACCTGGAAGAACCGGGACAGGGGGCTTTGGAAACACCATATATTTT	CASSPGRTGTGGFGNTIYF
TRBV20-1	-	-	10	TRBJ2-7	TGCAGTGCTAGACCCAAGGAGCAGTACTTC	CSARPKEQYF
TRBV4-3	-	-	16	TRBJ2-1	TGCGCCAGCAGCCCCCAGGCAGGGAGCTCCTACAATGAGCAGTTCTTC	CASSPQAGSSYNEQFF
TRBV5-1	-	TRBD2	16	TRBJ2-5	TGCGCCAGCAGAGTCCGGACTAGCGGGTACCAAGAGACCCAGTACTTC	CASRVRTSGYQETQYF
TRBV27	-	-	13	TRBJ2-7	TGTGCCAGCAGTTTATCCGACGGGAACGAGCAGTACTTC	CASSLSDGNEQYF
TRBV6-5	-	-	14	TRBJ1-2	TGTGCCAGCAGTCCCCGGGGTAGAGAATATGGCTACACCTTC	CASSPRGREYGYTF
TRBV5-1	-	-	15	TRBJ2-7	TGCGCCAGCAGCGGGGGGCCAGGCAGCTCCTACGAGCAGTACTTC	CASSGGPGSSYEQYF
TRBV5-1	-	TRBD2	16	TRBJ2-1	TGCGCCAGCAGCTCCCTGGCGGGAGAATCCTACAATGAGCAGTTCTTC	CASSSLAGESYNEQFF
TRBV20-1	-	TRBD1	11	TRBJ2-7	TGCAGTGCTAGAAACAGGGGGCGGCAGTACTTC	CSARNRGRQYF